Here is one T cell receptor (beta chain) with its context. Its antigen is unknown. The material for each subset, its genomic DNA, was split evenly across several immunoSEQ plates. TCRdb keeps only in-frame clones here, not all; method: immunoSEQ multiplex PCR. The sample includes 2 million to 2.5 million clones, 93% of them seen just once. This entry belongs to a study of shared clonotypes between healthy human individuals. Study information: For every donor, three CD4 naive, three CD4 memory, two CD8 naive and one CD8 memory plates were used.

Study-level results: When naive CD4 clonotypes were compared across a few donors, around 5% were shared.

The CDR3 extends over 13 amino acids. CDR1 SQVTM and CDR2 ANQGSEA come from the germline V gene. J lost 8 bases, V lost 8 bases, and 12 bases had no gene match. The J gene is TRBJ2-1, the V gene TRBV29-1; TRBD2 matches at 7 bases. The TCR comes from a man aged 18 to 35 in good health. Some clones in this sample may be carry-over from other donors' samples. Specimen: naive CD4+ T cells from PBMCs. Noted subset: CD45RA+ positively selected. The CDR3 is CSSSRDLADEQFF. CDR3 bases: TGCAGCTCATCGAGGGACCTAGCGGATGAGCAGTTCTTC.